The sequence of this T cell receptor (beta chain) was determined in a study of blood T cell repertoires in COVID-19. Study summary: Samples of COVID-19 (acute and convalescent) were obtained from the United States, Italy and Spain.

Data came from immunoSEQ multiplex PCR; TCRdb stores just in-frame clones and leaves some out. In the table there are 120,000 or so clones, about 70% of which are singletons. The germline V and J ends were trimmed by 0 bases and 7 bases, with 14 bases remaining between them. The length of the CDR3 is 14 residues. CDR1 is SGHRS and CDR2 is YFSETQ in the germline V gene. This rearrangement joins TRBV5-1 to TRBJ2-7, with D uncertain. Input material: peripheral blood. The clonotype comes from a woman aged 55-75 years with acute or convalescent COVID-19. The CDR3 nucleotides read TGCGCCAGCAGCTTGGGACTGGAAGTTGTAGAGCAGTACTTC. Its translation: CASSLGLEVVEQYF.